Presented here are 12 T cell receptor beta chains from one specimen sequenced in a study of CD8+CD57+ T cells in acquired aplastic anemia. TCR beta VDJ and CDR3 profiles were obtained from a genomic DNA template. TCRdb analysed the reads with MiXCR anew, one entry per CDR3 protein. The top ten hold approximately 42% of the sample, which has fewer than 300,000 distinct CDR3 sequences, 70% to 85% seen once. The patients chosen for sequencing had shown expansion of CD8+CD57+ cells (detected by flow cytometry). The sample taken for sequencing was sorted CD4+, CD8+, or CD8+CD57+ T cells (not recorded which) from PBMCs. The receptor source for this set is a human donor with aplastic anemia.

The genes are TRBV24-1 and TRBJ1-5; D gene ambiguous. The CDR3 runs to 16 residues. Germline CDR1 reads KGHDR; CDR2 reads SFDVKD. The germline V and J ends were trimmed by 9 bases and 2 bases, with 19 bases remaining between them. CDR3 protein: CATLPLAGSGNQPQHF. DNA of the CDR3: TGTGCCACCTTACCGTTGGCGGGGTCGGGCAATCAGCCCCAGCATTTT.

The genes are TRBV9 and TRBJ2-1; 7 bases align to TRBD2. The CDR3 length is 16 residues. Per germline, CDR1 SGDLS and CDR2 YYNGEE. Losses at the gene ends were 0 bases for V and 8 bases for J; bases not matched to a gene: 11. CDR3 nucleotides: TGTGCCAGCAGCGTAGAAATAGCCGGGGGGAACGATGAGCAGTTCTTC. It translates to CASSVEIAGGNDEQFF.

The rearrangement uses TRBV7-8 and TRBJ2-3, with D perhaps TRBD1 (6 bases). Trimming removed 8 bases at V and 13 bases at J, with 22 bases between. CDR3 length: 13 residues. CDR1 and CDR2 (germline): SGHVS, FQNEAQ. This CDR3 is CASGEGGRDNKYF. The CDR3 DNA is TGTGCCAGCGGGGAAGGGGGAAGAGATAATAAGTATTTT.

About this clonotype itself: Since the CDR3 does not end with the conserved phenylalanine or tryptophan, this likely comes from a read error. It is unclear where the CDR3 begins or ends on the DNA, so no DNA is shown, and the CDR3 is as TCRdb lists it. CDR3 sequence: CASGEGGKVQYFV. The V gene is TRBV9, the J gene TRBJ2-3; the DNA was not compared with TRBD1, the D call given in the table. Germline lookup yields CDR1 SGDLS and CDR2 YYNGEE. Counting both end residues, the CDR3 totals 13 amino acids.

Remarks on this clonotype: Since no conserved phenylalanine or tryptophan closes the CDR3, a read error is the likely cause. No DNA is shown, since the ends of the CDR3 on it are uncertain; the CDR3 is the one TCRdb lists. V gene TRBV7-2 combines with J gene TRBJ2-4. A total of 12 residues make up the CDR3, ends included. CDR1 SGHTA and CDR2 FQGNSA come from the germline V gene. The CDR3 region is CASGGTGNIEYC.

The CDR3 here is CASSLQGGGTALSYEQYV. In nucleotides, the CDR3 is TGTGCCAGCAGCTTACAGGGAGGTGGGACAGCCCTTTCTTACGAGCAGTACGTC. The gene calls are TRBV7-2 and TRBJ2-7; D may be TRBD1 (7 bases). Trimming took 2 bases from V and 4 from J, leaving 24 bases between them. The CDR3 totals 18 residues. CDR1 and CDR2 from the germline V gene are SGHTA and FQGNSA.

This clonotype was recorded once. This rearrangement joins TRBV7-3 to TRBJ2-5; the D gene is possibly TRBD2 (6 bases). The last part of the DNA fits TRBJ2-1 better; the J call may be wrong. CDR3 length equals 14 residues. CDR1 and CDR2 from the germline V gene are SGHTA and FQGTGA. In DNA, the CDR3 is TGTGCCAACGAGGTAGCGGCGTACCATGAGACCCAGTTCTTC. Translation gives CANEVAAYHETQFF.

The chain recombines TRBV5-4 with TRBJ2-3; D might be TRBD1 (6 bases). This CDR3 is built from 15 residues. Germline CDR1 SGHNT, CDR2 YYREEE (reference sequence). V was trimmed by 0 bases and J by 1 base, leaving 9 bases between them. CDR3 sequence: CASSLAGTRTDTQYF. The CDR3 DNA follows: TGTGCCAGCAGCTTGGCCGGGACACGCACAGATACGCAGTATTTT. Complete variable domain (other parts from reference TRBV5-4 and TRBJ2-3): ETGVTQSPTHLIKTRGQQVTLRCSSQSGHNTVSWYQQALGQGPQFIFQYYREEENGRGNFPPRFSGLQFPNYSSELNVNALELDDSALYLCASSLAGTRTDTQYFGPGTRLTVL.

The V and J genes are TRBV2 and TRBJ2-1; 8 bases map to TRBD2. The CDR3 totals 13 residues. V was pared by 8 bases and J by 12 bases, with 12 bases of the junction left unmatched. Germline V CDR1 and CDR2: SNHLY, FYNNEI. CDR3 region: CASGGGGRDAQFF. The CDR3 DNA reads TGTGCCAGCGGGGGCGGGGGGAGAGATGCGCAGTTCTTC.

The chain couples TRBV20-1 to TRBJ2-3, with D perhaps given as TRBD1 or TRBD2 (5 bases each). From germline, CDR1 is DFQATT and CDR2 SNEGSKA (reference sequence). This CDR3 is built from 15 residues. Trimming shortened V by 1 base and J by 3 bases, and 14 bases separated the two germline ends. CDR3 sequence reads: CSARGWGRKTDTQYF. CDR3 nucleotide sequence: TGCAGTGCTAGAGGTTGGGGACGCAAGACAGATACGCAGTATTTT.

For this clonotype: The junction departs from germline at one end; a sequencing error may be responsible. The chain carries TRBV9 and TRBJ2-3; a possible D gene is TRBD1 (6 bases). In germline, CDR1 is SGDLS, CDR2 YYNGEE. CDR3 length equals 14 residues. The CDR3: CASGVAGDIQYYYF. In DNA form, the CDR3 reads TGTGCCAGCGGCGTAGCTGGGGACATTCAGTACTACTATTTT.

Details on this clonotype: A junction boundary mismatches the germline segment, possibly from a read error. V usage is TRBV2 and J usage is TRBJ2-2; D tentatively reads TRBD1 or TRBD2 (6 bases each). Germline V gene data show CDR1 as SNHLY and CDR2 as FYNNEI. CDR3 length equals 13 residues. CDR3 sequence reads: CATGAGGTGKLFF. CDR3 in DNA: TGTGCCACCGGGGCCGGGGGCACCGGGAAGCTGTTTTTT.